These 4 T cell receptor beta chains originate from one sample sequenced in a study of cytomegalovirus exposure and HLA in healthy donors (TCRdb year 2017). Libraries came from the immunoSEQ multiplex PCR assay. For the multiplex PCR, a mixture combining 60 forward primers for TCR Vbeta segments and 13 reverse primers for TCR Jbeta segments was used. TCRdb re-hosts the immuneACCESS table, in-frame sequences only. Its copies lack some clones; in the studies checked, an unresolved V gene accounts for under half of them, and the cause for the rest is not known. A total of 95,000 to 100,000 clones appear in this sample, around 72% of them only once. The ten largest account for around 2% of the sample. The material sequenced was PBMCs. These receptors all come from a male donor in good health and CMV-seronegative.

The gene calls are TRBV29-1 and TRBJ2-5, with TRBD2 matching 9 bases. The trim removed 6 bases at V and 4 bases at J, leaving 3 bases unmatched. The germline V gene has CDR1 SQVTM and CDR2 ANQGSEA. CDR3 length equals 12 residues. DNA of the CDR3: TGCAGCGTCCAACTAGCGGGAGAGACCCAGTACTTC. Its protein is CSVQLAGETQYF.

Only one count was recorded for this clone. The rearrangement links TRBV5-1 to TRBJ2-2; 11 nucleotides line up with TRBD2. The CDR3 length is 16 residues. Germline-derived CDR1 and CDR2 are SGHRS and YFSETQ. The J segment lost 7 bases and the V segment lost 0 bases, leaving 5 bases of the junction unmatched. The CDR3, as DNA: TGCGCCAGCAGCTTGGTCCTAGCGGGAGGTGGCGGGGAGCTGTTTTTT. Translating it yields CASSLVLAGGGGELFF.

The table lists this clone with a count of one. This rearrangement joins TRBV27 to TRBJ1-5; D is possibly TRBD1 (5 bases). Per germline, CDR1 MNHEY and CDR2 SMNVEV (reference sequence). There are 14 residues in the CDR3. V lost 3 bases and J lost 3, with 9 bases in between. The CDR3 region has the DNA TGTGCCAGCAGTTTGGCCAGGGTCAATCAGCCCCAGCATTTT. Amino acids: CASSLARVNQPQHF.

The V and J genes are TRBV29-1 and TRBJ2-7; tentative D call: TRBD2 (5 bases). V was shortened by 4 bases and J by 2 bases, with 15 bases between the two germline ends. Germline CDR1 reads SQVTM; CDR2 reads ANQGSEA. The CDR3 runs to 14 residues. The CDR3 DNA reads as TGCAGCGTTGTAGATCCGGGGAGCCCCTACGAGCAGTACTTC. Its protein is CSVVDPGSPYEQYF.